One T cell receptor (beta chain) is described in this entry. This entry is derived from a study of blood T cell repertoires in COVID-19. Study-wide background: The study drew acute and convalescent COVID-19 samples from the United States, Italy and Spain. PBMCs, B-cell-depleted T cells, or T cells were the source of the cDNA or gDNA that made up the material.

The germline CDR1 and CDR2 sequences are SEHNR and FQNEAQ (reference sequence). There are 12 residues in the CDR3. The germline V and J ends were trimmed by 1 base and 12 bases, with 10 bases remaining between them. Original handling: From reference gene primer amplification, estimates of nucleated cell counts were derived. Clones were read by immunoSEQ multiplex PCR, and TCRdb kept only the in-frame ones, dropping some. V and J calls and clone size follow that table, whereas D and trimming were derived from the DNA. This table holds about 220,000 clones, around 80% found once. The sequence came from an older woman with acute or convalescent COVID-19. The sample taken for sequencing was peripheral blood. The J gene is TRBJ2-1, the V gene TRBV7-9, with D tentatively TRBD1 (5 bases). CDR3 coding DNA: TGTGCCAGCAGCTTAGTAGGGGTAGGGCAGTTCTTC. Amino acids: CASSLVGVGQFF.